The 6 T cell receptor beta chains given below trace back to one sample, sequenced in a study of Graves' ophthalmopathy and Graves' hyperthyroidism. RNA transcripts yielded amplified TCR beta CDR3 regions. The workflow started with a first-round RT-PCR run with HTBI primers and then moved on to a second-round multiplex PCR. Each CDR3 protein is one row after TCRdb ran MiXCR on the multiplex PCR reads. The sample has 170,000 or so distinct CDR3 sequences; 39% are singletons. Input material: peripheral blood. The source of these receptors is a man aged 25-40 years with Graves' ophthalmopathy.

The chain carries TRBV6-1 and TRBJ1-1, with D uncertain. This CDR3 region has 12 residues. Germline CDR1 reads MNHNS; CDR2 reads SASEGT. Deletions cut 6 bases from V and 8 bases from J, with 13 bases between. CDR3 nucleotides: TGTGCCAGCAGACGCCGGGAGCAAGAAGCTTTCTTT. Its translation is CASRRREQEAFF.

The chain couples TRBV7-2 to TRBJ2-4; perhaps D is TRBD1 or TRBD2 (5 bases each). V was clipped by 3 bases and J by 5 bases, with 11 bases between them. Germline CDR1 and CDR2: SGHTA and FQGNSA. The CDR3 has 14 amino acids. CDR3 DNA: TGTGCCAGCAGCTTGCGTGGGGGAGAAAACATTCAGTACTTC. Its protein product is CASSLRGGENIQYF.

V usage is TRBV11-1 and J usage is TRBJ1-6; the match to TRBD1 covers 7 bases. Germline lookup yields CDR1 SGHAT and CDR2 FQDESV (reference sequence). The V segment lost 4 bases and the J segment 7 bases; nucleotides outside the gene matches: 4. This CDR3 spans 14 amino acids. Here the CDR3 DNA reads TGTGCCAGCAGCTCGACAGGGAGGAATTCACCCCTCCACTTT. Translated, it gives CASSSTGRNSPLHF.

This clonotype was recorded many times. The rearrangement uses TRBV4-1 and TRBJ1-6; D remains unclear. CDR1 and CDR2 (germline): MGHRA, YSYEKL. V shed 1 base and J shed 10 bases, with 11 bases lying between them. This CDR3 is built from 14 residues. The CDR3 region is CASSQVTPESPLHF. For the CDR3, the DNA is TGCGCCAGCAGCCAAGTGACACCTGAGTCACCCCTCCACTTT.

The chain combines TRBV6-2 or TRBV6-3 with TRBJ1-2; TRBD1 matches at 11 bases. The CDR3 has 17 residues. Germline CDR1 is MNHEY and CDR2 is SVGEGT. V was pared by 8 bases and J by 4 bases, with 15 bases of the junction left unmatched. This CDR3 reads CASPEGTGQGAIYGYTF. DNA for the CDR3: TGTGCCAGCCCTGAAGGCACTGGACAGGGGGCAATCTATGGCTACACCTTC.

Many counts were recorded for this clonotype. CDR3 in amino acids: CASSGQVMNTEAFF. Written as DNA, the CDR3 is TGTGCCAGCAGTGGGCAGGTGATGAACACTGAAGCTTTCTTT. The chain couples TRBV2 to TRBJ1-1, with no clear D. CDR1 SNHLY and CDR2 FYNNEI come from the germline V gene. This CDR3 has 14 amino acids. V lost 4 bases, J lost 0 bases, and 9 bases lay in between.